The TCR beta chain under discussion was sequenced for a study of T-cell reconstitution after alpha-beta-depleted transplantation in children (dated by TCRdb to between 2015 and 2016). The study in broad terms: T-cell immune reconstitution after TCRalphabeta/CD19-depleted allogeneic hematopoietic cell transplantation in children was quantitatively tracked in the study by means of TCR repertoire profiling.

Libraries were constructed by PCR. The sequencer was an Illumina HiSeq 2500. TCR library preparation used molecular barcoding, with unique molecular identifiers applied to normalize quantification of the TCRbeta repertoire. In-frame beta chains were kept once TCRdb had trimmed the public reads at Q25 with fastp and called clones with MiXCR. CDR3 protein sequences are deduplicated, and each keeps its most common genes and DNA. For this sample the table gives around 72,000 distinct CDR3 sequences, of which approximately 5% were detected only once. Approximately 17% of the sample goes to the ten largest clones. This clonotype was picked up many times. The antigen it binds to is not known. No clone much larger than this one lies a single base away; base qualities are absent. The cysteine opens and the phenylalanine closes a CDR3 of 11 amino acids. The kept DNA is CDR3 alone, 33 bases in frame from the first base. Sequences KGHDR (CDR1) and SFDVKD (CDR2) are obtained from the germline V gene. V lost 4 bases and J lost 8 bases; the stretch between them is 5 bases long.

Read against the paper, the sample's treatment or condition label means: allogeneic hematopoietic cell transplantation with graft depleted of TCRalphabeta T cells and CD19 B cells. TCRalphabeta/CD19-depleted allogeneic hematopoietic cell grafts were given to the transplant recipients, all of whom were children. Study-wide conclusions, independent of this receptor: The frequencies of hyperexpanded clones fell over the following months, and after one year, T-cell counts and TCRbeta diversity were mostly attributed to newly produced T cells. The high TCRbeta diversity at day 60 in some patients was ascribed to recipient T cells and intrathymic progenitors that had survived conditioning. About two months after transplant, the apparently early recovery of alphabetaT-cell counts reportedly depended on just several hundred clones that had expanded rapidly and came from non-depleted graft cells.

This TCR was sampled from a boy under two years old who had a stem cell transplant for acute myeloid leukemia, so the T cells may come from the graft donor. The chain employs TRBV24-1 and TRBJ2-1; no D gene is confidently identified. The sequencing used PBMCs, mostly from graft donor cells, collected 180 days after TCRalphabeta/CD19-depleted stem cell transplant. The CDR3 region reads CATSELDEQFF. The sequenced DNA is TGTGCCACCAGTGAGCTAGATGAGCAGTTCTTC.